The subject of this entry is one T cell receptor (beta chain). Its antigen remains undetermined. No clone much larger than this one lies a single base away; base qualities are absent. Reading from cysteine to phenylalanine, the CDR3 counts 14 amino acids. The retained sequence is limited to the CDR3, 42 bases, with the frame set at the first base. V is shortened by 3 bases, J by 6 bases, and the region joining them spans 14 bases. The germline V gene encodes CDR1 SNHLY and CDR2 FYNNEI. TCRbeta CDR3 regions were amplified from genomic DNA using the immunoSEQ Assay, a bias-controlled multiplex PCR. On the authors' methods: Nucleated cell counts per sample were estimated from amplification of reference gene primers within the assay. To quantify the absolute abundance of each unique TCRbeta CDR3 rearrangement, sequence reads were collapsed and filtered. For each sample, productive Simpson clonality was calculated as the square root of Simpson's diversity index over productive rearrangements. Entries here come from immuneACCESS through TCRdb and include only in-frame sequences with V and J called. Some clones fail to appear in such tables; in the studies checked, an unresolved V gene covers under half of the shortfall, and the cause of the remainder is unknown. V, J and clone size are those of that table, while D and trimming were read from the DNA. The sample table lists 300,000 to 400,000 clones, roughly nine tenths of them with a count of one. The top ten hold around 2.5% of the sample.

The sample is drawn from a study of blood T cell repertoires in COVID-19 (dated by TCRdb to the early 2020s). Regarding the research as a whole: Samples covering the acute and convalescent phases of COVID-19 were provided by collaborators in the United States, Italy and Spain. Deeply sampled blood TCRbeta repertoires from subjects exposed to, actively infected with, or recovered from COVID-19 were included in the dataset. Nearly every sample came with metadata listing a de-identified subject ID, COVID-19 status, age in years and sex. Where HLA class I and class II types were available, the types were taken from metadata supplied by the sample provider, not from assay-based typing. The repertoires were released in a freely available public database meant as a resource for research on the immune response to SARS-CoV-2. The prospective study material was composed of cDNA or gDNA derived from T cells, B-cell-depleted T cells, or PBMCs. The samples were drawn from the first 160 participants of the ongoing ImmuneRACE study and from 1,254 subjects provided by 6 global collaborators. Study-level results and caveats: The quantity of clinical and demographic metadata differed by source and by participant and was supplied without curation.

In the prospective study, participants were roughly 18 to 100 years old, resided in about two dozen geographic areas of the United States, and were enrolled through a virtual design. To assign participants to cohorts, the prospective study relied on clinical history that participants themselves reported in a screening survey and a study questionnaire. ImmuneRACE Cohort 3 recovered participants were defined by two consecutive negative NP/OP PCR tests, healthcare professional clearance, or symptom resolution. Each participant in the prospective study had whole blood, serum and a nasopharyngeal or oropharyngeal swab collected by mobile phlebotomists. Participants in the prospective study had the option to provide additional blood draws and questionnaires over an approximately 2-month period. Blood samples from the prospective study were shipped frozen or at room temperature prior to DNA extraction.

The V and J genes are TRBV2 and TRBJ1-2, with no reliable assignment of the D segment. The specimen was PBMCs or T cells enriched from blood (not recorded which). The sequence came from a man aged 60-69 years who had recovered from COVID-19. The DNA sequence is given as TGTGCCAGCAGTGAGGGCCCCCTTGGAAATGGCTACACCTTC. Its protein is CASSEGPLGNGYTF.